This paragraph covers one TCR beta chain sequence. Its antigen is currently unknown. Assay used: immunoSEQ multiplex PCR; TCRdb lists only in-frame clones, some missing. The repertoire holds hundreds of thousands of clones, with roughly 98% as singletons. Naive CD8 cells, CD45RO-negative and positively selected for CCR7, excluded terminally differentiated effector memory CD45RA+ cells. Donors were Caucasian adults residing in Nashville, Tennessee, USA. CDR1 and CDR2 from the germline V gene are SGHNT and YYREEE (reference sequence). This CDR3 is 14 amino acids long. The J segment lost 5 bases and the V segment lost 0 bases, leaving 3 bases of the junction unmatched. The record originates from a study of shared clonotypes between healthy human individuals. Whole-study findings and limits: Non-shared clonotypes were found to have lower generation probabilities than the clonotypes that were shared by all four of the sorted-subset donors.

This TCR came from a man younger than 45 in good health. The V and J genes are TRBV5-4 and TRBJ1-1; 8 nucleotides agree with TRBD1. The sequenced material came from naive CD8+ T cells sorted from blood. This CDR3 reads CASSLEQGGTEAFF. CDR3 coding DNA: TGTGCCAGCAGCTTGGAACAGGGGGGAACTGAAGCTTTCTTT.